A selection of T cell receptor beta chains follows, all from one sample in a study of blood T cell repertoires in COVID-19. Clones were sequenced by immunoSEQ multiplex PCR, and TCRdb holds only the in-frame ones, with some missing. This table has some 140,000 clones, approximately 87% appearing once. Sequencing was carried out using peripheral blood. Receptors were obtained from a man aged 70-80 years with active COVID-19. The CDR3 runs from the conserved cysteine through the conserved F or W.

v_call: TRBV14; j_call: TRBJ2-7; cdr3_aa: CASSPDRGRGEQYF
v_call: TRBV28; j_call: TRBJ1-1; cdr3_aa: CASSLEGNTEAFF
v_call: TRBV5-8; j_call: TRBJ2-7; cdr3_aa: CASSFQTMIPYEQYF
v_call: TRBV27; j_call: TRBJ2-3; cdr3_aa: CASSLSRGWGSTDTQYF
v_call: TRBV5-5; j_call: TRBJ2-7; cdr3_aa: CASTGTGSYEQYF
v_call: TRBV30; j_call: TRBJ2-1; cdr3_aa: CAWRPSGRYNEQFF
v_call: TRBV25-1; j_call: TRBJ2-7; cdr3_aa: CASSEASGSYEQYF
v_call: TRBV3-1/TRBV3-2; j_call: TRBJ2-3; cdr3_aa: CASSLQLAGGGADTQYF
v_call: TRBV9; j_call: TRBJ2-1; cdr3_aa: CASSVDPSRHNEQFF
v_call: TRBV11-2; j_call: TRBJ2-1; cdr3_aa: CASSLGGTAYNEQFF
v_call: TRBV6-2/TRBV6-3; j_call: TRBJ1-5; cdr3_aa: CASSYSGTGDQPQHF
v_call: TRBV4-1; j_call: TRBJ2-3; cdr3_aa: CASSQVSGRTDTQYF
v_call: TRBV4-3; j_call: TRBJ2-1; cdr3_aa: CASSQGGSRSYNEQFF
v_call: TRBV7-9; j_call: TRBJ1-4; cdr3_aa: CASSLGGVGEKLFF
v_call: TRBV3-1/TRBV3-2; j_call: TRBJ2-2; cdr3_aa: CASGDGATGELFF
v_call: TRBV28; j_call: TRBJ2-3; cdr3_aa: CASTLPGVKDTQYF
v_call: TRBV7-8; j_call: TRBJ2-5; cdr3_aa: CASSIPTGPYQETQYF
v_call: TRBV10-3; j_call: TRBJ2-3; cdr3_aa: CAIRRTGMSTDTQYF
v_call: TRBV6-5; j_call: TRBJ1-6; cdr3_aa: CASSYTSLGAESPLHF
v_call: TRBV3-1/TRBV3-2; j_call: TRBJ1-1; cdr3_aa: CASSLAGRFPEAFF
v_call: TRBV29-1; j_call: TRBJ2-1; cdr3_aa: CSGMLAGGAGYNEQFF
v_call: TRBV2; j_call: TRBJ1-2; cdr3_aa: CAISLDRDYGYTF
v_call: TRBV20-1; j_call: TRBJ1-5; cdr3_aa: CSASRGVGNQPQHF
v_call: TRBV5-1; j_call: TRBJ1-4; cdr3_aa: CASSSLGGRANEKLFF
v_call: TRBV6-1; j_call: TRBJ2-7; cdr3_aa: CASSEAQRAAYEQYF
v_call: TRBV6-5; j_call: TRBJ1-5; cdr3_aa: CASRFSSNQPQHF
v_call: TRBV11-1; j_call: TRBJ1-1; cdr3_aa: CASSSGGRTEAFF
v_call: TRBV5-1; j_call: TRBJ2-5; cdr3_aa: CASSLAQGQETQYF
v_call: TRBV5-1; j_call: TRBJ2-3; cdr3_aa: CASSPRRWGEGTDTQYF
v_call: TRBV5-1; j_call: TRBJ2-1; cdr3_aa: CASSLAGRSSRSSYNEQFF
v_call: TRBV11-3; j_call: TRBJ1-1; cdr3_aa: CASSPGTGSGTEAFF
v_call: TRBV11-3; j_call: TRBJ2-7; cdr3_aa: CASSQSRDYEQYF
v_call: TRBV27; j_call: TRBJ1-5; cdr3_aa: CASSLQGPSNQPQHF
v_call: TRBV28; j_call: TRBJ2-7; cdr3_aa: CASSLGGGTYEQYF
v_call: TRBV5-1; j_call: TRBJ2-3; cdr3_aa: CASSSAGLAGGPRTDTQYF
v_call: TRBV28; j_call: TRBJ2-5; cdr3_aa: CASSFPSWTQYF
v_call: TRBV6-5; j_call: TRBJ2-7; cdr3_aa: CASSLTSGSYEQYF
v_call: TRBV27; j_call: TRBJ2-1; cdr3_aa: CASSRGYNEQFF
v_call: TRBV19; j_call: TRBJ2-5; cdr3_aa: CASSQQGLLQETQYF
v_call: TRBV5-1; j_call: TRBJ1-5; cdr3_aa: CASSLQGPYSNQPQHF
v_call: TRBV5-6; j_call: TRBJ1-1; cdr3_aa: CASSFQGQGAFEAFF
v_call: TRBV6-5; j_call: TRBJ2-7; cdr3_aa: CAIRTVSSYEQYF
v_call: TRBV20-1; j_call: TRBJ2-3; cdr3_aa: CSASALAGGTDTQYF
v_call: TRBV6-5; j_call: TRBJ2-7; cdr3_aa: CASSIGQGGAYEQYF
v_call: TRBV2; j_call: TRBJ2-1; cdr3_aa: CASRGDRGYSYNEQFF
v_call: TRBV11-2; j_call: TRBJ2-5; cdr3_aa: CASSLSLARAETQYF
v_call: TRBV7-3; j_call: TRBJ2-1; cdr3_aa: CASSLHIGASGSDEQFF
v_call: TRBV5-5; j_call: TRBJ1-1; cdr3_aa: CASSRQGTDDEAFF
v_call: TRBV3-1/TRBV3-2; j_call: TRBJ2-6; cdr3_aa: CASSQDRVLGANVLTF
v_call: TRBV19; j_call: TRBJ1-3; cdr3_aa: CASTLEGSGNTIYF
v_call: TRBV7-2; j_call: TRBJ1-3; cdr3_aa: CASSLLGQGLYGNTIYF
v_call: TRBV19; j_call: TRBJ1-5; cdr3_aa: CASSTPQGYYSNQPQHF
v_call: TRBV5-1; j_call: TRBJ2-2; cdr3_aa: CASSLSSVNTGELFF
v_call: TRBV10-2; j_call: TRBJ2-7; cdr3_aa: CASSEGTVYEQYF
v_call: TRBV27; j_call: TRBJ2-2; cdr3_aa: CASRSTGRAGELFF